This passage covers 16 T cell receptor beta chains from one sample sequenced in a study of naive and memory T cell subsets. Described treatment: skin biopsy from PPD injection site in Mantoux-positive individual. TCR cDNA received a 3' ligated oligonucleotide that carried a UMI. The SP2 primer and nested alpha and beta constant region primers amplified ligated cDNA in four rounds. TCRdb re-analysed the UMI-ligation and nested PCR reads in MiXCR, keeping a single row per CDR3 protein. The sample has over 13,000 distinct CDR3 sequences, 4.5% to 6.5% seen once; the top ten hold around 7.8%. The sequences come from skin, collected from a tuberculin skin test site. Receptors were obtained from an adult in good health.

This clonotype has a count of ten or more. The chain couples TRBV19 to TRBJ1-2, with D possibly being TRBD1 (5 bases). Germline assignment: CDR1 LNHDA and CDR2 SQIVND (reference sequence). The length of the CDR3 is 14 residues. The V gene lost 10 bases and the J gene lost 3 bases, with 18 bases spanning the gap. The CDR3 loop reads CATSGTQRHYGYTF. The CDR3 DNA reads TGTGCCACTTCCGGGACCCAAAGACACTATGGCTACACCTTC.

This clonotype has at least ten counts. The chain carries TRBV29-1 and TRBJ2-7; D might be TRBD1 (7 bases). The CDR3 runs 14 residues. Trimming took 4 bases from V and 3 from J, leaving 16 bases between them. The V gene's germline CDR1 is SQVTM and CDR2 ANQGSEA. CDR3 nucleotides: TGCAGCGTTGCATCCGGCGGGACAGTCTACGAGCAGTACTTC. Its protein is CSVASGGTVYEQYF.

On this clonotype itself: A clone one base away is much larger, so this may be a read error. The DNA for the CDR3 is TGTGCCAGCACCTCAGCCGGGACAGGGAGGTGGAACACTGAAGCTTTCTTT. It is translated as CASTSAGTGRWNTEAFF. V and J are TRBV28 and TRBJ1-1; TRBD1 aligns across 9 bases. Germline V CDR1 and CDR2: MDHEN, SYDVKM. Trimming took 7 bases from V and 1 from J; bases not matched to a gene: 13. The CDR3 sequence is 17 residues long. Together with reference TRBV28 and TRBJ1-1, the CDR3 gives the full variable domain: DVKVTQSSRYLVKRTGEKVFLECVQDMDHENMFWYRQDPGLGLRLIYFSYDVKMKEKGDIPEGYSVSREKKERFSLILESASTNQTSMYLCASTSAGTGRWNTEAFFGQGTRLTVV.

This clonotype appeared many times. V usage is TRBV2 and J usage is TRBJ1-6, with 9 bases fitting TRBD1. After removal of 6 bases from V and 9 bases from J, the junction contained 12 bases not matched to a gene. The V gene's germline CDR1 is SNHLY and CDR2 FYNNEI. The CDR3 has 16 residues. The CDR3 sequence is CASSLEGQGVGSPLHF. The CDR3 nucleotides read TGTGCCAGCAGCTTGGAGGGACAGGGAGTTGGTTCACCCCTCCACTTT.

The sample holds many counts of this clonotype. CDR3 sequence (DNA): TGTGCCAGCAGCCTTGGACAGGGGGACTCCGGAAACACCATATATTTT. Encoded protein: CASSLGQGDSGNTIYF. The chain carries TRBV3-1 and TRBJ1-3; 10 bases align to TRBD1. J gave up 4 bases and V 4 bases, and 7 bases lay outside the gene matches. CDR3 length equals 16 residues. Germline lookup yields CDR1 LGHDT and CDR2 YNNKEL (reference sequence).

This clonotype came up many times. The rearrangement uses TRBV7-2 and TRBJ2-1; 10 bases fit TRBD2. V lost 1 base, J lost 4 bases, and 4 bases stayed unmatched. This CDR3 spans 16 amino acids. The germline CDR1 and CDR2 sequences are SGHTA and FQGNSA. The CDR3 region has the DNA TGTGCCAGCAGCTTAGTGCGGACTAGCGGTTACAATGAGCAGTTCTTC. It yields the protein CASSLVRTSGYNEQFF. Full variable domain (missing parts from reference TRBV7-2 and TRBJ2-1): GAGVSQSPSNKVTEKGKDVELRCDPISGHTALYWYRQSLGQGLEFLIYFQGNSAPDKSGLPSDRFSAERTGGSVSTLTIQRTQQEDSAVYLCASSLVRTSGYNEQFFGPGTRLTVL.

This clonotype is labeled medium-sized (0.01 to 0.1%). CDR3 bases: TGTGCCAGCAGTGAAGCGCGGGACTACCGCGACGAGCAGTACTTC. Translated, it gives CASSEARDYRDEQYF. V usage is TRBV2 and J usage is TRBJ2-7; 7 nucleotides align to TRBD2. After removal of 0 bases from V and 5 bases from J, the junction contained 7 bases not matched to a gene. From germline, CDR1 is SNHLY and CDR2 FYNNEI. The CDR3 has 15 amino acids.

The table lists this clonotype with many counts. The gene calls are TRBV30 and TRBJ2-7; possible D gene TRBD1, 6 bases. Germline assignment: CDR1 GTSNPN and CDR2 SVGIG (reference sequence). CDR3 length equals 14 residues. This CDR3 is CAWARGGVGYEQYF. CDR3 nucleotide sequence: TGTGCATGGGCCCGAGGGGGAGTCGGGTACGAGCAGTACTTC.

This clonotype is categorized as medium-sized. V and J are TRBV20-1 and TRBJ2-7; 8 bases map to TRBD2. After removal of 0 bases from V and 4 bases from J, the junction contained 5 bases not matched to a gene. Germline loops: CDR1 DFQATT, CDR2 SNEGSKA (reference sequence). The CDR3 is made up of 14 amino acids. The CDR3 coding sequence is TGCAGTGCTAGAGATCGGGGGGGTTATTACGAGCAGTACTTC. It yields the protein CSARDRGGYYEQYF.

Concerning this clonotype itself: Mismatch with germline at one junction end may stem from a read error. The chain recombines TRBV7-2 with TRBJ1-2; D uncertain. Germline assignment: CDR1 SGHTA and CDR2 FQGNSA. The CDR3 covers 13 residues. Written as DNA, the CDR3 is TGTGTCAGCAGCTTTGGGAGGGAGAATGGCTACACCTTC. Translation: CVSSFGRENGYTF.

This clonotype was seen ten or more times. CDR3 in amino acids: CSAREPTTYGYTF. For the CDR3, the DNA is TGCAGTGCTAGAGAACCGACTACTTATGGCTACACCTTC. The V and J genes are TRBV20-1 and TRBJ1-2; no definite D call. The CDR3 covers 13 residues. Germline V gene sequence: CDR1 DFQATT, CDR2 SNEGSKA (reference sequence). With 0 bases removed from V and 5 bases from J, the gap between germline ends came to 10 bases.

This clonotype was observed many times. The chain recombines TRBV19 with TRBJ2-6, with 8 bases identical to TRBD1. V dropped 5 bases and J dropped 0; count of bases not matched to a gene: 12. Per the germline V gene, CDR1 is LNHDA and CDR2 is SQIVND (reference sequence). CDR3 length: 19 residues. DNA for the CDR3: TGTGCCAGTAGTGCTCAACCAGGGGGCACAATCTCTGGGGCCAACGTCCTGACTTTC. This gives the protein CASSAQPGGTISGANVLTF.

The table lists this clonotype with many counts. This rearrangement joins TRBV4-3 to TRBJ2-6, with D unclear. V was trimmed by 3 bases and J by 0 bases, leaving 3 bases between them. CDR3 size: 14 residues. Germline values: CDR1 LGHNA, CDR2 YSLEER. CDR3 protein: CASSHRSGANVLTF. The CDR3 nucleotides are TGCGCCAGCAGCCACCGCTCTGGGGCCAACGTCCTGACTTTC.

This clonotype was counted at least ten times. V and J are TRBV20-1 and TRBJ1-2; D not resolved. V gave up 6 bases and J gave up 0 bases, with 11 bases separating them. This CDR3 contains 13 residues. Germline CDR1 reads DFQATT; CDR2 reads SNEGSKA (reference sequence). The CDR3 region has the DNA TGCAGTGCCCAAGCGGTCACTAACTATGGCTACACCTTC. Amino acid sequence: CSAQAVTNYGYTF.

Ten or more counts support this clonotype. J is TRBJ1-6 and V is TRBV7-9; tentatively, D is TRBD1 (6 bases). The CDR3 extends over 16 amino acids. CDR1 is SEHNR, CDR2 FQNEAQ, per germline (reference sequence). V dropped 1 base and J dropped 3 bases, with 10 bases sitting between them. CDR3 loop: CASSLGQGFYNSPLHF. The CDR3 DNA reads TGTGCCAGCAGCTTAGGTCAGGGGTTCTATAATTCACCCCTCCACTTT.

In this sample, this clonotype turned up many times. This chain links TRBV19 with TRBJ1-5; tentative D call: TRBD1 (6 bases). V lost 4 bases and J 0 bases, leaving 13 bases between the germline ends. From germline, CDR1 is LNHDA and CDR2 SQIVND (reference sequence). The CDR3 length is 16 residues. CDR3 in DNA: TGTGCCAGTAGTAGTCCCGGGACATTTAGCAATCAGCCCCAGCATTTT. Translation gives CASSSPGTFSNQPQHF.